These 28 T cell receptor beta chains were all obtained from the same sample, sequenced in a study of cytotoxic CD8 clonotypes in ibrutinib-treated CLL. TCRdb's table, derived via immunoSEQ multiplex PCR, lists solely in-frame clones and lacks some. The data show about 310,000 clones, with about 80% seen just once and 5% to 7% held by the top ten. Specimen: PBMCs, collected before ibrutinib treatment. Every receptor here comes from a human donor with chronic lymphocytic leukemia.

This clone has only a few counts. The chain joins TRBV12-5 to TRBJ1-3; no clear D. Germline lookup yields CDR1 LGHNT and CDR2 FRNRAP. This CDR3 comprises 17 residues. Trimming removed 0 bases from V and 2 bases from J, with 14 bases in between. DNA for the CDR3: TGTGCTAGTGGTTTGGTACGGCGCCGAAGGACTGGAAACACCATATATTTT. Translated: CASGLVRRRRTGNTIYF.

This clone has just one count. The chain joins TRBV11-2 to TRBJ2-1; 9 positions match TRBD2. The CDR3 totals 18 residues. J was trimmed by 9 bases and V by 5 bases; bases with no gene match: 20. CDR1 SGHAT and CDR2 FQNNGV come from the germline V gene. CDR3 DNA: TGTGCCAGCAGCCCATGGCGAATAGGGCCTAGCGGGATAGGTGAGCAGTTCTTC. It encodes CASSPWRIGPSGIGEQFF.

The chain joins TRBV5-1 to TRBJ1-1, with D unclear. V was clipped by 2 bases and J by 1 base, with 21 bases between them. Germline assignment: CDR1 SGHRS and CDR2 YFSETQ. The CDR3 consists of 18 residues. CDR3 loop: CASSFLMKNGRGNTEAFF. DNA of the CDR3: TGCGCCAGCAGCTTCCTTATGAAGAACGGACGAGGGAACACTGAAGCTTTCTTT. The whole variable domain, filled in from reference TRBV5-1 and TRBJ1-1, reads KAGVTQTPRYLIKTRGQQVTLSCSPISGHRSVSWYQQTPGQGLQFLFEYFSETQRNKGNFPGRFSGRQFSNSRSEMNVSTLELGDSALYLCASSFLMKNGRGNTEAFFGQGTRLTVV.

CDR3 DNA sequence: TGTGCCAGCAGCTTGGAACGACAGGCACTTTGGGCTTTCTTT. Its protein product is CASSLERQALWAFF. The rearrangement uses TRBV5-5 and TRBJ1-1; the D gene is possibly TRBD1 (6 bases). Deletions cut 0 bases from V and 11 bases from J, with 17 bases between. The CDR3 contains 14 residues. Germline loops: CDR1 SGHKS, CDR2 YYEKEE (reference sequence).

CDR3 amino acids: CASSHTGGTNEKLFF. Written as DNA, the CDR3 is TGTGCCAGCAGCCATACAGGGGGAACTAATGAAAAACTGTTTTTT. V and J are TRBV7-9 and TRBJ1-4; TRBD1 agrees at 8 bases. Trimming cost V 5 bases and J 1 base; bases outside gene matches: 3. The germline CDR1 and CDR2 sequences are SEHNR and FQNEAQ (reference sequence). CDR3 length: 15 residues.

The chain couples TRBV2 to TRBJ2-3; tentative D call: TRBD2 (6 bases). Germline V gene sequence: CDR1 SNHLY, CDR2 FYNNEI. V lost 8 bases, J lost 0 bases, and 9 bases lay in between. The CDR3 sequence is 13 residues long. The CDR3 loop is CASRSGSTDTQYF. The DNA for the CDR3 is TGTGCCAGCCGGAGCGGGAGCACAGATACGCAGTATTTT. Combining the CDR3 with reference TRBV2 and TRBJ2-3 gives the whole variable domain EPEVTQTPSHQVTQMGQEVILRCVPISNHLYFYWYRQILGQKVEFLVSFYNNEISEKSEIFDDQFSVERPDGSNFTLKIRSTKLEDSAMYFCASRSGSTDTQYFGPGTRLTVL.

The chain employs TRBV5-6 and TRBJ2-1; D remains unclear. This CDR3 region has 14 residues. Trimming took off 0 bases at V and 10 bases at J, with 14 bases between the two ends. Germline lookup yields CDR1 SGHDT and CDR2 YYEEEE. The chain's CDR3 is CASSLGSVDAEQFF. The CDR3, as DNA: TGTGCCAGCAGCTTGGGTAGTGTCGATGCGGAGCAGTTCTTC.

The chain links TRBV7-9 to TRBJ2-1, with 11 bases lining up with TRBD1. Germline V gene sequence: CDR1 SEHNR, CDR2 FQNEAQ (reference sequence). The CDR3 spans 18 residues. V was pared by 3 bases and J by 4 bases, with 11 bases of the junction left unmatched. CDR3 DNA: TGTGCCAGCAGCTTGTGGAGCGGACAGGGGGCGACTTACAATGAGCAGTTCTTC. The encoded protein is CASSLWSGQGATYNEQFF.

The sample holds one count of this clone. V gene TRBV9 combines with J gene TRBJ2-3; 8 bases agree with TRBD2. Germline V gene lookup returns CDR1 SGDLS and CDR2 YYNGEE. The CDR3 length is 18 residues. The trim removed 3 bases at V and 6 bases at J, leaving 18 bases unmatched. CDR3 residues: CASSARSIAGPVWDTQYF. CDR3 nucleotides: TGTGCCAGCAGCGCCCGATCGATAGCGGGACCAGTATGGGATACGCAGTATTTT.

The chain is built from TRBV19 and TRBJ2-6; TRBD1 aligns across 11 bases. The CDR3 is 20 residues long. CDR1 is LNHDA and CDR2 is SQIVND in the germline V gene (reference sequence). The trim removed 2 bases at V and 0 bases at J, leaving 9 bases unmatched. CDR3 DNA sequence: TGTGCCAGTAGTATAAAATGGGGACAGGGGGTCTCCTCTGGGGCCAACGTCCTGACTTTC. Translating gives CASSIKWGQGVSSGANVLTF. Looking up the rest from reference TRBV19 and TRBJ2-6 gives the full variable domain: DGGITQSPKYLFRKEGQNVTLSCEQNLNHDAMYWYRQDPGQGLRLIYYSQIVNDFQKGDIAEGYSVSREKKESFPLTVTSAQKNPTAFYLCASSIKWGQGVSSGANVLTFGAGSRLTVL.

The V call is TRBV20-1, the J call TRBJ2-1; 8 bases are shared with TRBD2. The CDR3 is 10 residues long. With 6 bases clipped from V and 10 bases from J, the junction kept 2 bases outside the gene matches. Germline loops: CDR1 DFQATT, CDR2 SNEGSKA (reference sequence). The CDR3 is CSAQREEQFF. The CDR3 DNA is TGCAGTGCACAGCGGGAGGAGCAGTTCTTC.

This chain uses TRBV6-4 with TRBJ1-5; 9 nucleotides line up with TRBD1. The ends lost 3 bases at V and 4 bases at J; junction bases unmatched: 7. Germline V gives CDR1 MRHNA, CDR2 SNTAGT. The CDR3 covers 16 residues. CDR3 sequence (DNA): TGTGCCAGCAGTGAGCGAATCGACAGGGGGAATCAGCCCCAGCATTTT. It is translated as CASSERIDRGNQPQHF.

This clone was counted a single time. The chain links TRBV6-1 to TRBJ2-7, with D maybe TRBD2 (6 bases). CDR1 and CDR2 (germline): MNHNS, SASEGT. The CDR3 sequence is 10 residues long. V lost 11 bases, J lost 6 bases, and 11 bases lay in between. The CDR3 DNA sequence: TGTGCCGCGGGACTTTTCGAGCAGTACTTC. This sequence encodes CAAGLFEQYF.

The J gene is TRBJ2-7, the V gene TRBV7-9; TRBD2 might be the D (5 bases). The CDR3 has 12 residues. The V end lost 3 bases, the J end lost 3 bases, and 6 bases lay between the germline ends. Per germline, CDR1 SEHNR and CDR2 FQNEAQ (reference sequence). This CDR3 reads CASSFGVYEQYF. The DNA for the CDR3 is TGTGCCAGCAGCTTCGGGGTCTACGAGCAGTACTTC.

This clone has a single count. In DNA form, the CDR3 reads TGTGCCAGCAGTTATCGGGACTACCTTTTATTAGAGAAGCAGTACTTC. Protein: CASSYRDYLLLEKQYF. The V gene is TRBV6-5, the J gene TRBJ2-7; TRBD2 agrees at 7 bases. Trimming took 3 bases from V and 8 from J; bases not matched to a gene: 16. The germline V gene has CDR1 MNHEY and CDR2 SVGAGI. The CDR3 has 16 amino acids.

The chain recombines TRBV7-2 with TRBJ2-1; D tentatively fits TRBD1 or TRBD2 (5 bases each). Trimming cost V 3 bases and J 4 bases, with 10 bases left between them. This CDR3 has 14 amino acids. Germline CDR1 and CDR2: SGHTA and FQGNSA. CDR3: CASSFRDVYNEQFF. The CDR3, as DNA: TGTGCCAGCAGCTTCCGGGACGTTTACAATGAGCAGTTCTTC.

CDR3 sequence (DNA): TGTGCCAGCAGCCTCAAGCGGTTACCCTACGAGCAGTACTTC. This codes for CASSLKRLPYEQYF. The chain recombines TRBV11-3 with TRBJ2-7, with D maybe TRBD2 (5 bases). The V end lost 5 bases, the J end lost 2 bases, and 13 bases lay between the germline ends. The germline V gene encodes CDR1 SGHNT and CDR2 YENEEA. The CDR3 is made up of 14 amino acids. Supplemented by reference TRBV11-3 and TRBJ2-7, the full variable domain reads EAGVVQSPRYKIIEKKQPVAFWCNPISGHNTLYWYLQNLGQGPELLIRYENEEAVDDSQLPKDRFSAERLKGVDSTLKIQPAELGDSAVYLCASSLKRLPYEQYFGPGTRLTVT.

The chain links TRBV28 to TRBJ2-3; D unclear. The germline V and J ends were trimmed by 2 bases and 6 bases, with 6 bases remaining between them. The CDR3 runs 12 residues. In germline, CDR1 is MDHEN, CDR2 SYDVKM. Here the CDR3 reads CASSLATDTQYF. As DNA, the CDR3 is TGTGCCAGCAGTTTAGCAACGGATACGCAGTATTTT.

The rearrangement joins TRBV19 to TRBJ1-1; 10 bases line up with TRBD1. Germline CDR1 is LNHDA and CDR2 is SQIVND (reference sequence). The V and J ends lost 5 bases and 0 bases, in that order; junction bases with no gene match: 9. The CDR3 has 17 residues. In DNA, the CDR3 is TGTGCCAGTAGTCAACGACAGGGGGCGAATTTGAACACTGAAGCTTTCTTT. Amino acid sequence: CASSQRQGANLNTEAFF.

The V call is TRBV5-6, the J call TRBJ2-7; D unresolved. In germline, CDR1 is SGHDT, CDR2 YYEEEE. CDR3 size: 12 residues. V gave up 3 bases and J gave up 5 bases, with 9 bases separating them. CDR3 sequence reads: CASSSLRDEQYF. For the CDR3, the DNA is TGTGCCAGCAGCTCCCTTCGGGACGAGCAGTACTTC. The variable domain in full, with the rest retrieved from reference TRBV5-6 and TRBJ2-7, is DAGVTQSPTHLIKTRGQQVTLRCSPKSGHDTVSWYQQALGQGPQFIFQYYEEEERQRGNFPDRFSGHQFPNYSSELNVNALLLGDSALYLCASSSLRDEQYFGPGTRLTVT.

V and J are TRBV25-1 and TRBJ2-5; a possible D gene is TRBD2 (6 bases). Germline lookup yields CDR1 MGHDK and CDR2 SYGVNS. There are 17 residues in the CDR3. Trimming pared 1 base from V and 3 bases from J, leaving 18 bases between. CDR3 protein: CASSELFRGWEEETQYF. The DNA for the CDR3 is TGTGCCAGCAGTGAATTATTTAGGGGTTGGGAGGAAGAGACCCAGTACTTC.

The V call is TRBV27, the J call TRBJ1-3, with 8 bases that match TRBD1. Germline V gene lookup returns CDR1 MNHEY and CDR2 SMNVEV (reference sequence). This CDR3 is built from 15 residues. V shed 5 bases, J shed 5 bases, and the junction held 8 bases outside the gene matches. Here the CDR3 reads CASSPQGARRNTIYF. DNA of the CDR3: TGTGCCAGCAGTCCCCAGGGGGCCCGGCGAAACACCATATATTTT.

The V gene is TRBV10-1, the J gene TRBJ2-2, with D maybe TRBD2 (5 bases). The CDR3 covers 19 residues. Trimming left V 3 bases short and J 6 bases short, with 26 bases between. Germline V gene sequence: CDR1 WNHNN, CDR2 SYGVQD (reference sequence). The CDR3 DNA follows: TGCGCCAGCAGTGACCCGGCAGGTACTGCTAGCCGAGTTCCCGGGGAGCTGTTTTTT. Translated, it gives CASSDPAGTASRVPGELFF.

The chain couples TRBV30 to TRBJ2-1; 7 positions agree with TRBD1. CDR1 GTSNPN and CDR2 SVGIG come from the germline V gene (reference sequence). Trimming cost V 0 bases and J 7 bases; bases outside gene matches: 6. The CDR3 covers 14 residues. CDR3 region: CAWSVNRGVNEQFF. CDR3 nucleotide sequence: TGTGCCTGGAGTGTAAACAGGGGAGTTAATGAGCAGTTCTTC.

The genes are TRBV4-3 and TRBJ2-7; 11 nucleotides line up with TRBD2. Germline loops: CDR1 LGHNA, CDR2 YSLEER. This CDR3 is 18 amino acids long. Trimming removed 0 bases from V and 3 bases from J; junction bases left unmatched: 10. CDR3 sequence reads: CASSQEPVAGGPFYEQYF. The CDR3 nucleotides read TGCGCCAGCAGCCAAGAGCCCGTAGCGGGAGGGCCTTTCTACGAGCAGTACTTC.

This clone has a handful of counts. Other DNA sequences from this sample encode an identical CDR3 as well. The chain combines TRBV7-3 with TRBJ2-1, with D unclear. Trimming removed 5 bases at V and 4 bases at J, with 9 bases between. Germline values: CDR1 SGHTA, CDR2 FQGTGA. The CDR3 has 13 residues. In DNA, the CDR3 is TGTGCCAGCAGCCTCAGCGAGTACAATGAGCAGTTCTTC. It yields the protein CASSLSEYNEQFF.

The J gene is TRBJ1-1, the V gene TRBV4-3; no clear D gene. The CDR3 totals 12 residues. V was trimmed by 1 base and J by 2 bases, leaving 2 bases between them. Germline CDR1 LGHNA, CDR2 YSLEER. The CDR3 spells CASSQGNTEAFF. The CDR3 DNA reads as TGCGCCAGCAGCCAAGGAAACACTGAAGCTTTCTTT.

The CDR3 is CASSLAGDRGPSGANVLTF. In DNA, the CDR3 is TGTGCCAGCAGCTTAGCGGGTGACAGGGGGCCCTCTGGGGCCAACGTCCTGACTTTC. V is TRBV7-2 and J is TRBJ2-6; 10 positions match TRBD1. With 0 bases clipped from V and 0 bases from J, the junction kept 5 bases outside the gene matches. Germline CDR1 is SGHTA and CDR2 is FQGNSA. This CDR3 has 19 amino acids.